This T cell receptor (beta chain) was sequenced in a study of OX40 agonist ivuxolimab in advanced cancers. Study in general: At 0.01 to 10 mg/kg, ivuxolimab was administered intravenously to patients every 2 weeks. Treatment received earlier with anti-PD-1, anti-PD-L1 or anti-CTLA-4 agents was allowed, and less than 45% had some.

Profiling relied on immunoSEQ multiplex PCR, and the TCRdb table lists in-frame clones only, not all of them. Seen here are tens of thousands of clones, around 85% observed once, and the top ten hold more than 12%. The CDR3 runs to 15 residues. CDR1 MNHGY and CDR2 SVAAGI come from the germline V gene. Trimming cost V 6 bases and J 2 bases, with 14 bases left between them. This clone was observed a few times. V is TRBV6-9 and J is TRBJ1-3; D possibly corresponds to TRBD1 (5 bases). This specimen consisted of CD4+ or CD8+ T cells sorted from blood, obtained in a trial of the OX40 agonist ivuxolimab. The clonotype comes from an adult with an advanced solid tumor such as melanoma, head and neck, liver or kidney cancer. CDR3 protein: CASSPRGRAGNTIYF. CDR3 DNA sequence: TGTGCCAGCAGCCCGCGGGGACGTGCTGGAAACACCATATATTTT.